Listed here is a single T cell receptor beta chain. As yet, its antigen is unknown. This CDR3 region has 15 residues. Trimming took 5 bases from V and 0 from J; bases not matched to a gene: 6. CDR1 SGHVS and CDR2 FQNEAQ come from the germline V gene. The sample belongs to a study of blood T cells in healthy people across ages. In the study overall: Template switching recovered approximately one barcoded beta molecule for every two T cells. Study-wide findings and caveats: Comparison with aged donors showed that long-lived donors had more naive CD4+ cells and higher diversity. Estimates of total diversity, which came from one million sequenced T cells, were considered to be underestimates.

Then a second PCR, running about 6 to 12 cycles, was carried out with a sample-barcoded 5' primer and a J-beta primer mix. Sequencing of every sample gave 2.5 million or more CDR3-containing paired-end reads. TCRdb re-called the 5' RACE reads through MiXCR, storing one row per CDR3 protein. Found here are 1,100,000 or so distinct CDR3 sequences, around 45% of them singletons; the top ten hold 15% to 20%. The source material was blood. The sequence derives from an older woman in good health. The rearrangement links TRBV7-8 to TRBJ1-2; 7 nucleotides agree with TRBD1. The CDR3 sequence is CASSATGVANYGYTF. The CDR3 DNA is TGTGCCAGCAGCGCTACAGGGGTAGCTAACTATGGCTACACCTTC.